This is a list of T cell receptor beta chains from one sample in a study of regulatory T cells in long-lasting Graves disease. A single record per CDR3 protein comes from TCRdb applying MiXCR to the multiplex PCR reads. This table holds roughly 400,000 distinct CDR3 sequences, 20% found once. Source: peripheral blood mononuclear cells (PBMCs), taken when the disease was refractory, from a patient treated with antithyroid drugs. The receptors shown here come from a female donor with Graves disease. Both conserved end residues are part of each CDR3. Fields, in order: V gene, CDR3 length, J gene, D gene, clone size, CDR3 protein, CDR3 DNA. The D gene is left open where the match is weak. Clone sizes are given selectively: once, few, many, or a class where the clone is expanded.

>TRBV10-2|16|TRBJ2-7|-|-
CASSEFGWRGSYEQYF
TGCGCCAGCAGTGAGTTCGGCTGGAGGGGGTCCTACGAGCAGTACTTC
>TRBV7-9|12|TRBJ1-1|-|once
CASSRLVTEAFF
TGTGCCAGCAGCCGGTTGGTCACTGAAGCTTTCTTT
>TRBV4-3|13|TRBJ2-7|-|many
CASSQVVNYEQYF
TGCGCCAGCAGCCAAGTAGTAAATTACGAGCAGTACTTC
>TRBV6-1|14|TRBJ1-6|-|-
CASSPQGFNSPLHF
TGTGCCAGCAGCCCCCAAGGATTTAATTCACCCCTCCACTTT
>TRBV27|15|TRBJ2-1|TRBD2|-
CASSYLAGGWLEQFF
TGTGCCAGCAGTTACTTAGCGGGTGGGTGGCTTGAGCAGTTCTTC
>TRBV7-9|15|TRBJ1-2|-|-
CASSSGGLANYGYTF
TGTGCCAGCAGCTCTGGCGGGTTAGCTAACTATGGCTACACCTTC
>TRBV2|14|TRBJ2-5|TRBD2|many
CASRPSGAAETQYF
TGTGCCAGCAGACCTAGCGGGGCCGCAGAGACCCAGTACTTC
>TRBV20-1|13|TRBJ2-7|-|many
CSASPNLLYEQYF
TGCAGTGCCTCCCCGAACCTGCTCTACGAGCAGTACTTC
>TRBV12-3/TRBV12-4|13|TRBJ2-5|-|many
CASSFYPQETQYF
TGTGCCAGCAGTTTTTACCCTCAAGAGACCCAGTACTTC
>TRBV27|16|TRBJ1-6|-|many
CASSPTLASQNSPLHF
TGTGCCAGCAGTCCAACCCTGGCCAGTCAGAATTCACCCCTCCACTTT
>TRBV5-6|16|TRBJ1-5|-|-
CASSLAGGGSNQPQHF
TGTGCCAGCAGCTTAGCGGGTGGGGGTAGCAATCAGCCCCAGCATTTT
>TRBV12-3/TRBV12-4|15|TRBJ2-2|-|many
CASRLLGLHTGELFF
TGTGCCAGCAGACTCTTGGGACTTCACACCGGGGAGCTGTTTTTT
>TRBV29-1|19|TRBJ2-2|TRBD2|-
CSADLLRTSGDTNTGELFF
TGCAGCGCTGACTTACTAAGGACTAGCGGGGATACTAACACCGGGGAGCTGTTTTTT
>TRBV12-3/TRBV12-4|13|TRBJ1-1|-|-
CTSSPGLNTEAFF
TGTACCAGCAGTCCGGGGTTGAACACTGAAGCTTTCTTT
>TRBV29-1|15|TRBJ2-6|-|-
CSVASTTSGANVLTF
TGCAGCGTTGCCTCGACGACCTCTGGGGCCAACGTCCTGACTTTC
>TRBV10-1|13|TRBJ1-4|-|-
CASSDRNNEKLFF
TGCGCCAGCAGTGACAGGAATAATGAAAAACTGTTTTTT
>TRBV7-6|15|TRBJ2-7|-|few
CASSWSLAGIYEQYF
TGTGCCAGCAGCTGGTCGCTAGCTGGAATCTACGAGCAGTACTTC
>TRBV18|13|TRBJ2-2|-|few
CASSPQSAGELFF
TGTGCCAGCTCACCACAAAGCGCCGGGGAGCTGTTTTTT
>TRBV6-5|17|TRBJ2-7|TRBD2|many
CASSYSSGTSGEYEQYF
TGTGCCAGCAGTTACTCGAGTGGGACTAGCGGGGAGTACGAGCAGTACTTC
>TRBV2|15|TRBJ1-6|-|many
CASSTSITDNSPLHF
-
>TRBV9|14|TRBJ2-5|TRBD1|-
CASSVGQGEETQYF
TGTGCCAGCAGCGTGGGACAGGGGGAAGAGACCCAGTACTTC
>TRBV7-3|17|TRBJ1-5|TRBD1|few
CASSPPLRDRDNQPQHF
TGTGCCAGCAGCCCCCCCTTGCGGGACAGGGACAATCAGCCCCAGCATTTT
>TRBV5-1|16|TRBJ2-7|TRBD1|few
CASSLTGTGDAYEQYF
TGCGCCAGCAGCTTGACCGGGACAGGGGATGCCTACGAGCAGTACTTC
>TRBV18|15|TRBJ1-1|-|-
CASSTSSPGGDEAFF
TGTGCCAGCTCAACATCTTCGCCAGGAGGGGATGAAGCTTTCTTT
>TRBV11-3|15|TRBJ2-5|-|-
CASSQGGYSAQTQYF
TGTGCCAGCAGCCAAGGGGGTTACTCCGCGCAGACCCAGTACTTC
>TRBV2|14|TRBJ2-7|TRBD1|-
CASSPLTTGDEQYF
TGTGCCAGCAGTCCCCTTACGACAGGGGACGAGCAGTACTTC
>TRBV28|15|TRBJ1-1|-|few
CASSLVRSPNTEAFF
TGTGCCAGCAGTTTGGTGCGCAGCCCGAACACTGAAGCTTTCTTT
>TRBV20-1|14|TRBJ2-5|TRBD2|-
CSAPVGTSRETQYF
TGCAGTGCCCCGGTCGGGACTAGCAGAGAGACCCAGTACTTC
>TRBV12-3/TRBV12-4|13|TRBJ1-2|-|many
CASNTGVGHGYTF
TGTGCCAGCAACACTGGGGTGGGGCATGGCTACACCTTC
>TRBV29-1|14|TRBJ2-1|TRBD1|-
CSVLKLDRVREQFF
TGCAGCGTTCTAAAGCTAGACAGGGTAAGAGAGCAGTTCTTC
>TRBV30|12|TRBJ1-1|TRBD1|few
CAWSLLDRDAFF
TGTGCCTGGAGTTTACTGGACAGGGACGCTTTCTTT
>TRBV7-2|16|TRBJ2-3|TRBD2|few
CASSSTSGRGGGTQYF
TGTGCCAGCAGCTCGACTAGCGGGAGGGGAGGGGGTACGCAGTATTTT
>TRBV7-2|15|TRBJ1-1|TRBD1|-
CASSRGDRGGTEAFF
TGTGCCAGCAGCCGAGGGGACAGGGGAGGCACTGAAGCTTTCTTT
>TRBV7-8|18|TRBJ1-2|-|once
CASSLATRLGVGRYGYTF
TGTGCCAGCAGCTTAGCGACGAGATTGGGGGTAGGACGCTATGGCTACACCTTC
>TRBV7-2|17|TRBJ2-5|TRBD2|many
CASSLGVLAGHQETQYF
TGTGCCAGCAGCTTAGGGGTACTAGCGGGACACCAAGAGACCCAGTACTTC
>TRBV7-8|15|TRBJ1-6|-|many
CASSLVSAYNSPLHF
TGTGCCAGCAGCTTAGTCAGTGCCTATAATTCACCCCTCCACTTT
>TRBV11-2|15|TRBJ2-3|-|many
CASTFDRNPLRTQYF
TGTGCCAGCACCTTCGACAGGAACCCCCTACGTACGCAGTATTTT
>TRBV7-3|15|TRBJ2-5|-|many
CASSPQGRPQETQYF
TGTGCCAGCAGCCCGCAGGGCAGGCCCCAAGAGACCCAGTACTTC
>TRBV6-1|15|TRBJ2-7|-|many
CASRPDRFTTYEQYF
TGTGCCAGCAGACCCGACAGATTTACAACCTACGAGCAGTACTTC
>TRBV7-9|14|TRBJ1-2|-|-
CASSLAGGDNGYTF
TGTGCCAGCAGCTTAGCAGGAGGGGATAATGGCTACACCTTC
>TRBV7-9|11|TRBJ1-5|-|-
CASSFGGPQHF
TGTGCCAGCAGCTTCGGTGGGCCCCAGCATTTT
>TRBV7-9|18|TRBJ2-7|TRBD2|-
CASSFGGSGRAGSYEQYF
TGTGCCAGCAGCTTCGGTGGTAGCGGGAGGGCCGGGTCCTACGAGCAGTACTTC
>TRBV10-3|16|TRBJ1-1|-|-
CAISDLGTFEATEAFF
TGTGCCATCAGTGACCTGGGGACATTTGAGGCCACTGAAGCTTTCTTT
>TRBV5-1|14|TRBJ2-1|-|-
CASSLPRTYNEQFF
TGCGCCAGCAGCTTGCCGCGGACCTACAATGAGCAGTTCTTC
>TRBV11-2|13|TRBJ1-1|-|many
CASSQGPGTEAFF
TGTGCCAGCAGCCAGGGGCCAGGCACTGAAGCTTTCTTT
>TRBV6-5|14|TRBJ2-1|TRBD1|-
CASSYGGQNNEQFF
TGTGCCAGCAGTTACGGGGGACAGAACAATGAGCAGTTCTTC
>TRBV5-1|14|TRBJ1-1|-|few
CASTRAAGATEAFF
TGCGCCAGCACTCGGGCTGCAGGCGCGACTGAAGCTTTCTTT
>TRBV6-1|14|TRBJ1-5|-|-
CASSEPGRSEPQHF
TGTGCCAGCAGTGAACCGGGACGGTCGGAGCCCCAGCATTTT
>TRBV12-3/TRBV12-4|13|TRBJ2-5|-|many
CASSLTYQETQYF
TGTGCCAGCAGCCTGACGTACCAAGAGACCCAGTACTTC
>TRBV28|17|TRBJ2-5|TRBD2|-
CASTPSGGDTPGETQYF
TGTGCCAGCACTCCGTCGGGGGGAGACACCCCTGGAGAGACCCAGTACTTC
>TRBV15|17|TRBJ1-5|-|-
CATSRERGRYSNQPQHF
TGTGCCACCAGCAGAGAGCGGGGTCGTTATAGCAATCAGCCCCAGCATTTT
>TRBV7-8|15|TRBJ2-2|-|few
CASSLDREKTGELFF
TGTGCCAGCAGCTTAGATCGGGAGAAAACCGGGGAGCTGTTTTTT
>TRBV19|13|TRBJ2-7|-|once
CASSMSIYYEQYF
TGTGCCAGTAGTATGTCCATTTACTACGAGCAGTACTTC
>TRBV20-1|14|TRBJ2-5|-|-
CSPPPRDIQETQYF
TGCAGTCCCCCCCCACGGGACATCCAAGAGACCCAGTACTTC
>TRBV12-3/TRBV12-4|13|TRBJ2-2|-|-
CASSPQTAGELFF
TGTGCCAGCAGCCCCCAGACAGCCGGGGAGCTGTTTTTT
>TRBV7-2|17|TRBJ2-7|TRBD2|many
CASSRAGTSGSFYEQYF
TGTGCCAGCAGTAGGGCGGGGACTAGCGGGAGCTTCTACGAGCAGTACTTC
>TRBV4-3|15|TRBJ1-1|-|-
CASSVGSVPGTEAFF
TGCGCCAGCAGCGTCGGGTCAGTTCCGGGCACTGAAGCTTTCTTT